The clone carrying this TCR beta chain was found once. TCRdb reanalysed the 5' RACE reads using MiXCR and keeps one entry per CDR3 protein. The sample has more than 150,000 distinct CDR3 sequences, roughly 23% seen once. This specimen belongs to a study of T-cell memory formation after mild COVID-19. The wider study: Each donor largely had its own TCR clusters.

Trimming removed 0 bases from V and 2 bases from J, with 7 bases in between. This CDR3 contains 14 residues. Germline V lookup: CDR1 MNHEY, CDR2 SVGAGI. The TCR comes from an adult woman who had mild COVID-19 (a few samples of this study predate the infection). Cell type and time point are not known. The sequencing input was PBMCs or a T cell subset sorted from them (not recorded which). This chain uses TRBV6-5 with TRBJ1-2; D remains unclear. CDR3 sequence reads: CASSYSAGNYGYTF. CDR3 DNA sequence: TGTGCCAGCAGTTACTCGGCAGGAAACTATGGCTACACCTTC.